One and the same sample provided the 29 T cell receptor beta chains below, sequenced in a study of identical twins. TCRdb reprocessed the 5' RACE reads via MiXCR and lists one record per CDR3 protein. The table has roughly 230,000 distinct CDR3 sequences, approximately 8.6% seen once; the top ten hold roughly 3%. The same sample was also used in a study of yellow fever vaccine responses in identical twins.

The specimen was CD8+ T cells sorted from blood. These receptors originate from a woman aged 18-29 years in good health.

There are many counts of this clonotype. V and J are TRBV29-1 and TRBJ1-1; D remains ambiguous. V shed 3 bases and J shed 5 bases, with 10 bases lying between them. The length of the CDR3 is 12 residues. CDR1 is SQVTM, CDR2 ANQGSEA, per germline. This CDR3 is CSVDGEFTEAFF. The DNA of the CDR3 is TGCAGCGTTGATGGGGAGTTTACTGAAGCTTTCTTT.

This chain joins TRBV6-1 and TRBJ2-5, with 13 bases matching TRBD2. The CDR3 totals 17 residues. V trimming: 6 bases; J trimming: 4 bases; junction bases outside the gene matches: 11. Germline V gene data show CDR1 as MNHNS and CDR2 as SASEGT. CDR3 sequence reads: CASRETSGGSRGETQYF. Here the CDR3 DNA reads TGTGCCAGCAGAGAGACTAGCGGGGGGTCGAGAGGAGAGACCCAGTACTTC.

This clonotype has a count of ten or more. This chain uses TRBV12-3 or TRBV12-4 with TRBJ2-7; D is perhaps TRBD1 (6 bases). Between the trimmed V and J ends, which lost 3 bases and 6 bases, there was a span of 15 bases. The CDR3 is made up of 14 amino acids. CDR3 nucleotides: TGTGCCAGCAGTTTTTCAGGGGATGGTGCCGAGCAGTACTTC. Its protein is CASSFSGDGAEQYF.

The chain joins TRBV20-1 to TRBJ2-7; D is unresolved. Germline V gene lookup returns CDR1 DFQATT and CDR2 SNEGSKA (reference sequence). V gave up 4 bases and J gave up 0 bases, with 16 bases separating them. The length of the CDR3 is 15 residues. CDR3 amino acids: CSAMDVMRPSYEQYF. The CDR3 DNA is TGCAGTGCTATGGATGTAATGCGGCCCTCCTACGAGCAGTACTTC.

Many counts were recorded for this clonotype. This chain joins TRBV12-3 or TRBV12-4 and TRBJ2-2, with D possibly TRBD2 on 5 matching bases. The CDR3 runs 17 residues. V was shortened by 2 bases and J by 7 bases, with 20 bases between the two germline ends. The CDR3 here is CASSLRGSPPRGGELFF. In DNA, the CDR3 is TGTGCCAGCAGTTTAAGAGGGTCCCCCCCTCGGGGCGGGGAGCTGTTTTTT.

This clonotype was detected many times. The CDR3 loop reads CASSSRRSGWPQHF. In nucleotides, the CDR3 is TGTGCCAGCAGCTCCAGACGGTCCGGTTGGCCCCAGCATTTT. The chain links TRBV12-3 or TRBV12-4 to TRBJ1-5, with D hard to call. The CDR3 is 14 residues long. Trimming cost V 6 bases and J 9 bases, with 18 bases left between them.

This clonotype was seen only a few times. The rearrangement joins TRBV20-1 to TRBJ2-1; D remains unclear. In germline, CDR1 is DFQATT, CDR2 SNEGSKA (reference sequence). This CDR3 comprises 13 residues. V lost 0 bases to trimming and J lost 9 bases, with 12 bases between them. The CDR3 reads CSARDLKMGEQFF. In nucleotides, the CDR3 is TGCAGTGCTAGAGATCTCAAAATGGGTGAGCAGTTCTTC.

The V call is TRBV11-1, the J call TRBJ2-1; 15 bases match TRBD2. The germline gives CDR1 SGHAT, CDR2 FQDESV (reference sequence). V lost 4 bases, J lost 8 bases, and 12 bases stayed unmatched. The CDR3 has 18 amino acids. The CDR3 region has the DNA TGTGCCAGCAGCTCCCGAACCGGGACTAGCGGGAGGATCCATGAGCAGTTCTTC. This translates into CASSSRTGTSGRIHEQFF.

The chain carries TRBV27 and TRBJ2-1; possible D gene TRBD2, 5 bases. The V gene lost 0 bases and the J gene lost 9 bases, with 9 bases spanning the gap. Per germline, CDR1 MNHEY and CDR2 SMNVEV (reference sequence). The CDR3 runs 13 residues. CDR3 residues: CASSLSASSEQFF. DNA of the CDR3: TGTGCCAGCAGTTTATCGGCTAGCAGTGAGCAGTTCTTC.

DNA for the CDR3: TGTGCCAGCAGCACTAGCGGGAGGACTGAGCAGTTCTTC. Protein sequence: CASSTSGRTEQFF. J is TRBJ2-1 and V is TRBV12-3 or TRBV12-4; 12 bases line up with TRBD2. CDR3 length equals 13 residues. V was clipped by 6 bases and J by 9 bases; unmatched bases: 3.

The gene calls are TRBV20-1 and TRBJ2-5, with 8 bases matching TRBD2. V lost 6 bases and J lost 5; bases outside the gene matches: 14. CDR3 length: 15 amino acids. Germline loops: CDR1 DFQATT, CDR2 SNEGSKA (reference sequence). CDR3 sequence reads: CSAKFGLAGGETQYF. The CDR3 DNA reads TGCAGTGCAAAGTTCGGACTAGCTGGCGGGGAGACCCAGTACTTC.

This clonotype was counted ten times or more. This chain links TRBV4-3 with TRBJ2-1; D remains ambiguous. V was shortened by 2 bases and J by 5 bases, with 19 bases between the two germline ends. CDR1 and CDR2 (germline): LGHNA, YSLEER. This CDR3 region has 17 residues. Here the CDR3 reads CASSQFIITTLNNEQFF. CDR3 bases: TGCGCCAGCAGCCAATTTATTATCACTACCTTAAACAATGAGCAGTTCTTC.

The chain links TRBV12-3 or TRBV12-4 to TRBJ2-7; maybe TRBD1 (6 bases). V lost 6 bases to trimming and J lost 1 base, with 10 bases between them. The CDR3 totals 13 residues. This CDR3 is CASRVQGSYEQYF. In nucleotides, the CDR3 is TGTGCCAGCAGGGTACAGGGTTCCTACGAGCAGTACTTC.

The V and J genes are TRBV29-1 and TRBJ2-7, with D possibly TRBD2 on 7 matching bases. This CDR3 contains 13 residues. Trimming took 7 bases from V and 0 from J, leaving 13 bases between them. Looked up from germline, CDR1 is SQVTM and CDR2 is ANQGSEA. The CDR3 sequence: CSAEGGSSYEQYF. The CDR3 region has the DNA TGCAGCGCCGAGGGGGGGTCCTCCTACGAGCAGTACTTC.

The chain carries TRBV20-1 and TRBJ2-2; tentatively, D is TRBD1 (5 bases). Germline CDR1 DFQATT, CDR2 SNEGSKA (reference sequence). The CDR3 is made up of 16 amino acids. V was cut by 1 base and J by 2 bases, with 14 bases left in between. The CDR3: CSARVLGQVNTGELFF. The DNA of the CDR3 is TGCAGTGCTAGAGTGTTAGGACAAGTAAACACCGGGGAGCTGTTTTTT.

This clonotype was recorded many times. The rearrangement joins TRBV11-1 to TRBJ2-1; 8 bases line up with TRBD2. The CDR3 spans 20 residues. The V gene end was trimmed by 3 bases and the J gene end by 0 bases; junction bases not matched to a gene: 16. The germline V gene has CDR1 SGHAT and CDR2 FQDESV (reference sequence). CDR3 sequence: CASSLDLWYLAGLSYNEQFF. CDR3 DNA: TGTGCCAGCAGCTTGGACCTATGGTACCTAGCGGGTCTCTCCTACAATGAGCAGTTCTTC.

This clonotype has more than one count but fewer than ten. The CDR3 DNA reads TGTGCCAGCAGTTTAAGAGCCCCAAGGGGCGACGAGCAGTACTTC. This codes for CASSLRAPRGDEQYF. This chain links TRBV27 with TRBJ2-7; D may be TRBD1 (5 bases). The V end was cut by 2 bases, the J end by 5 bases, with 16 bases between. Germline loops: CDR1 MNHEY, CDR2 SMNVEV (reference sequence). The CDR3 consists of 15 residues.

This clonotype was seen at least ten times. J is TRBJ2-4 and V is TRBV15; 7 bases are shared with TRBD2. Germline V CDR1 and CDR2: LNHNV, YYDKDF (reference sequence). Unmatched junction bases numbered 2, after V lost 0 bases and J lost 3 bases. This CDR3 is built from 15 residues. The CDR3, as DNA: TGTGCCACCAGCAGAGACAGGGAGGGCAAAAACATTCAGTACTTC. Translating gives CATSRDREGKNIQYF.

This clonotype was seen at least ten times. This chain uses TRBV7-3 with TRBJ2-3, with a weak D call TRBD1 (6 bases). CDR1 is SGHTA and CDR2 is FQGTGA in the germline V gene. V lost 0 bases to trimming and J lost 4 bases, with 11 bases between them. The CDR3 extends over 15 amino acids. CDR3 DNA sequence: TGTGCCAGCAGCTTAACTAGCAGGGGTCCAGATACGCAGTATTTT. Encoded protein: CASSLTSRGPDTQYF. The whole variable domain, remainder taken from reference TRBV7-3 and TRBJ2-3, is GAGVSQTPSNKVTEKGKYVELRCDPISGHTALYWYRQSLGQGPEFLIYFQGTGAADDSGLPNDRFFAVRPEGSVSTLKIQRTERGDSAVYLCASSLTSRGPDTQYFGPGTRLTVL.

The CDR3 nucleotides are TGTGCCAGCAGCTTAGCCAGGGGGCCTGAGCGGGCGCAGGTCGGTGAGCAGTTCTTC. It translates to CASSLARGPERAQVGEQFF. The V gene is TRBV7-8, the J gene TRBJ2-1; 8 positions match TRBD1. The germline V gene has CDR1 SGHVS and CDR2 FQNEAQ. The V segment lost 0 bases and the J segment 9 bases; nucleotides outside the gene matches: 19. The CDR3 runs to 19 residues.

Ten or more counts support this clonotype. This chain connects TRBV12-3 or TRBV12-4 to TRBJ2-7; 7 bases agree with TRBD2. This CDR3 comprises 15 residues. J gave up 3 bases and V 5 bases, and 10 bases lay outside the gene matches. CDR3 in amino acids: CASSPLSGPGYEQYF. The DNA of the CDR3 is TGTGCCAGCAGTCCTCTTAGCGGGCCAGGCTACGAGCAGTACTTC.

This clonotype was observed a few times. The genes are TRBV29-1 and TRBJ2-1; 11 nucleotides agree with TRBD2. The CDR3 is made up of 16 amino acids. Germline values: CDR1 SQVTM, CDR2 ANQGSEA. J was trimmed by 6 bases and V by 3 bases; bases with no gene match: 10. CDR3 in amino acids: CSVETSGIGAPNEQFF. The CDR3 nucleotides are TGCAGCGTTGAGACTAGCGGGATAGGTGCCCCCAATGAGCAGTTCTTC.

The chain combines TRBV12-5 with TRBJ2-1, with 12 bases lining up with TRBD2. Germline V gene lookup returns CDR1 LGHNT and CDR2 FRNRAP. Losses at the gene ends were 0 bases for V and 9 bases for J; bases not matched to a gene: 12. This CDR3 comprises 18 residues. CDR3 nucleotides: TGTGCTAGTGGTTTGGTACTGGGGGCTAGCGGGAGGGCCGGTGAGCAGTTCTTC. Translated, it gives CASGLVLGASGRAGEQFF.

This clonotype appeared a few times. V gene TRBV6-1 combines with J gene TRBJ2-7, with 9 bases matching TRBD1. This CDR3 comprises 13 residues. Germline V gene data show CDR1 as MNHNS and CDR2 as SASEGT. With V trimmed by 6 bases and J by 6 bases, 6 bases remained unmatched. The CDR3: CASRRTGAVEQYF. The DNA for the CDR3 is TGTGCCAGCAGACGGACAGGGGCGGTCGAGCAGTACTTC.

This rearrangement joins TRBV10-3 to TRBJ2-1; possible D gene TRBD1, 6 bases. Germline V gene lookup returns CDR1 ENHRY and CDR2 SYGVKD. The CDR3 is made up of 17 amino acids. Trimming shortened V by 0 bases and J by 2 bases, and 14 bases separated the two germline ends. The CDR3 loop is CAISESTGPGPYNEQFF. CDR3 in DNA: TGTGCCATCAGTGAGTCGACAGGACCGGGTCCCTACAATGAGCAGTTCTTC.

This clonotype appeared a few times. The CDR3 region is CATSDLTSGPYQETQYF. DNA for the CDR3: TGTGCCACCAGTGATTTAACCTCGGGACCCTACCAAGAGACCCAGTACTTC. The V call is TRBV24-1, the J call TRBJ2-5; D is perhaps TRBD1 or TRBD2 (5 bases each). This CDR3 has 17 amino acids. Deletions cut 1 base from V and 0 bases from J, with 14 bases between. Per the germline V gene, CDR1 is KGHDR and CDR2 is SFDVKD.

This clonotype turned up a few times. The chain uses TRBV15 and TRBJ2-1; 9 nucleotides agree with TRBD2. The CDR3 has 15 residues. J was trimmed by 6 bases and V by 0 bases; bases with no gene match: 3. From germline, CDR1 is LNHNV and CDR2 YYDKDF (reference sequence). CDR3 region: CATSRDGGGANEQFF. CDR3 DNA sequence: TGTGCCACCAGCAGAGATGGCGGGGGGGCCAATGAGCAGTTCTTC. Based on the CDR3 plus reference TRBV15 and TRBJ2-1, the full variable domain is DAMVIQNPRYQVTQFGKPVTLSCSQTLNHNVMYWYQQKSSQAPKLLFHYYDKDFNNEADTPDNFQSRRPNTSFCFLDIRSPGLGDTAMYLCATSRDGGGANEQFFGPGTRLTVL.

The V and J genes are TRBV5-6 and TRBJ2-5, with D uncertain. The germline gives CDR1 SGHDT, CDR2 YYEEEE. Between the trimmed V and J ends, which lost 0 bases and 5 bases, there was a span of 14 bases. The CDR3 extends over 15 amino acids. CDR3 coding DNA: TGTGCCAGCAGCTTGGCGGCGACCCTCGGGGAGACCCAGTACTTC. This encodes CASSLAATLGETQYF.

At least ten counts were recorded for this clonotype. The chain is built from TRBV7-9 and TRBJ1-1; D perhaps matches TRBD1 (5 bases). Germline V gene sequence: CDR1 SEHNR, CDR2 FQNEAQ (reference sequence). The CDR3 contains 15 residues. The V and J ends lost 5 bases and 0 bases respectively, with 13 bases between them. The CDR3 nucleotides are TGTGCCAGCAGCCCCCCTCTGACAGTGAACACTGAAGCTTTCTTT. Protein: CASSPPLTVNTEAFF.